This TCR beta chain was identified during a study of blood T cell repertoires in COVID-19 (dated by TCRdb to the early 2020s). As for the study more broadly: Samples covering the acute and convalescent phases of COVID-19 were provided by collaborators in the United States, Italy and Spain. Samples came from the ongoing ImmuneRACE study (first 160 participants) plus 1,254 subjects from 6 global collaborators. Sample metadata almost always included a de-identified subject ID, COVID-19 status, age in years and sex. The dataset comprised deeply sampled blood TCRbeta repertoires from subjects exposed to, actively infected with, or recovered from COVID-19. The repertoires were released in a freely available public database intended as a resource for research on the immune response to SARS-CoV-2. Where available, HLA class I and class II types were taken from metadata supplied by the sample provider and were not determined by assay-based typing. The material from the prospective study consisted of cDNA or gDNA derived from T cells, B-cell-depleted T cells, or PBMCs. Broad study findings and their caveats: The amount of clinical and demographic metadata varied by source and participant and was provided uncurated.

V loses 1 base, J loses 0 bases, and the germline ends lie 10 bases apart. Taken from the germline V gene, the CDR1 and CDR2 loops are SGHVS and FQNEAQ. Spanning cysteine to phenylalanine, the CDR3 consists of 16 amino acids. Just CDR3 DNA is preserved here, 48 bases in frame from base 1. A second Seattle source provided samples from volunteer blood donors who had recovered from COVID-19. Each collaborating institution followed its own protocols to collect whole blood in K2EDTA tubes. For TCRbeta analysis, collaborator samples were shipped as frozen whole blood, as isolated PBMCs, or as DNA extracted from either sample type. This clone was seen once. It lacks a known antigen. Within one base of it there is no much larger clone, and no base qualities were kept. TCRbeta CDR3 regions were amplified from genomic DNA using the immunoSEQ Assay, a bias-controlled multiplex PCR. As for how the authors treated the data: The number of nucleated cells in each sample was estimated from the amplification of reference gene primers within the assay. Sequence reads were collapsed and filtered to measure the absolute abundance of every unique TCRbeta CDR3 rearrangement. Productive Simpson clonality was computed per sample as the square root of Simpson's diversity index over productive rearrangements. TCRdb's version of the immuneACCESS table is confined to in-frame rearrangements and falls short of the full clone set. An unresolved V gene accounts for under half of the shortfall where checked; the remainder is of unknown origin. V and J calls and clone size are those listed in that table; D and trimming were worked out from the DNA. The sample table records a few hundred thousand clones; 88% of these occur just once. Of the sample, 5.5% to 7% is held by the ten largest clones.

Sequencing was done on a sample of peripheral blood. The sequence is built from TRBV7-8 and TRBJ2-1; TRBD2 is possibly the D segment (5 matching bases). This receptor was identified in a woman in her 30s who had recovered from COVID-19. CDR3 region: CASSLVSRGSYNEQFF. The nucleotides are TGTGCCAGCAGCTTAGTATCCCGGGGCTCCTACAATGAGCAGTTCTTC.